This record concerns one TCR beta chain sequence. The data were produced by immunoSEQ multiplex PCR, yet TCRdb's version contains in-frame clones alone and is incomplete. Of hundreds of thousands of clones in the sample, around 96% were seen once. The record originates from a study of shared clonotypes between healthy human individuals. Study details: Per donor, three plates held CD4 naive cells, three held CD4 memory, two held CD8 naive and one held CD8 memory.

CD45RO negativity and positive selection for CCR7 defined naive CD8 cells, a population that excluded terminally differentiated effector memory CD45RA+ cells. Material: naive CD8+ T cells sorted from blood. The clonotype was recovered from a woman in her twenties or thirties in good health.

The CDR3, as DNA: TGTGCCAGCAGCTGGGACGGGACAGGCGACTACGAGCAGTACTTC. It codes for CASSWDGTGDYEQYF. This rearrangement joins TRBV7-2 to TRBJ2-7, with 8 bases lining up with TRBD1. The CDR3 is 15 amino acids. Trimming cost V 4 bases and J 3 bases; bases outside gene matches: 8. CDR1 is SGHTA, CDR2 FQGNSA, per germline.